Following are 25 T cell receptor beta chains from one sample sequenced in a study of vaccination and CD4 T cells after COVID-19. Treatment reported: roughly 10-day PBMC culture with coronavirus spike peptide pools or control peptides (ViraFEST assay). These receptors are not linked to any known antigen. Sequence data for DNA of cultured CD4+ T cells were generated by the Oncomine TCR Beta short-read assay. TCRdb fed the PCR reads into MiXCR, producing one record per CDR3 protein. The sample yields approximately 12,000 distinct CDR3 sequences, roughly 61% seen once. The sequenced sample was CD4+ T cells from blood, cultured in vitro, obtained before SARS-CoV-2 vaccination. These receptors all stem from a human donor who had recovered from COVID-19.

This clonotype has only a few counts. V usage is TRBV12-3 or TRBV12-4 and J usage is TRBJ1-5; weak D call: TRBD1 (6 bases). The length of the CDR3 is 12 residues. The CDR3 coding sequence is TGTGCTTCCGGAGGGGGGAATCAGCCCCAGCATTTT. Amino acids: CASGGGNQPQHF.

This chain connects TRBV12-3 or TRBV12-4 to TRBJ1-1; weak D call: TRBD1 (5 bases). The CDR3 spans 13 residues. Trimming removed 2 bases from V and 5 bases from J, with 9 bases in between. This chain's CDR3 is CASSLYRGTEAFF. CDR3 coding DNA: TGTGCCAGCAGTTTATATCGGGGGACTGAAGCTTTCTTT.

This clonotype has more than one count but fewer than ten. The rearrangement joins TRBV20-1 to TRBJ2-3, with a tentative D call TRBD2 (7 bases). The CDR3 contains 13 residues. Germline lookup yields CDR1 DFQATT and CDR2 SNEGSKA (reference sequence). The CDR3 is CRAGAPGADTQYF. Here the CDR3 DNA reads TGCAGGGCGGGGGCTCCGGGGGCAGATACGCAGTATTTT.

This chain joins TRBV6-5 and TRBJ1-2; the D is unclear. Germline V gives CDR1 MNHEY, CDR2 SVGAGI. CDR3 length: 18 amino acids. The V end was cut by 0 bases, the J end by 2 bases, with 19 bases between. Written as DNA, the CDR3 is TGTGCCAGCAGTTACTCGAATCGGCTTCTGGACTCCAACTATGGCTACACCTTC. This sequence encodes CASSYSNRLLDSNYGYTF.

V gene TRBV18 combines with J gene TRBJ1-5; D remains unclear. The germline gives CDR1 KGHSH, CDR2 LQKENI. Trimming stripped 2 bases from V and 4 bases from J, with 9 bases between. The CDR3 is 14 amino acids. CDR3 loop: CASSPLGSNQPQHF. The CDR3 nucleotides read TGTGCCAGCTCACCATTGGGGTCTAATCAGCCCCAGCATTTT.

The chain recombines TRBV6-5 with TRBJ2-5; tentative D call: TRBD2 (6 bases). This CDR3 contains 14 residues. V lost 1 base and J 4 bases, leaving 10 bases between the germline ends. The germline CDR1 and CDR2 sequences are MNHEY and SVGAGI. The CDR3 DNA sequence: TGTGCCAGCAGTTACTGGCGGGGAGGAGAGACCCAGTACTTC. This sequence encodes CASSYWRGGETQYF.

This clonotype was picked up a small number of times. The chain uses TRBV27 and TRBJ1-6; 7 nucleotides line up with TRBD1. CDR3 size: 16 residues. Germline lookup yields CDR1 MNHEY and CDR2 SMNVEV (reference sequence). V was clipped by 0 bases and J by 6 bases; unmatched bases: 5. The CDR3 loop is CASSLSGTAPNSPLHF. CDR3 nucleotides: TGTGCCAGCAGTTTATCAGGGACAGCACCTAATTCACCCCTCCACTTT.

Remarks on this clonotype: Given a much more abundant clone one base away, this may be a read error. This chain joins TRBV7-7 and TRBJ2-2; weak D call: TRBD2 (5 bases). CDR3 length equals 12 residues. Germline values: CDR1 SSHAT, CDR2 FNYEAQ (reference sequence). CDR3 sequence (DNA): TGTGCCAGCAGCGCATCCCCCGGGGAGCTGCTTTTT. Translation gives CASSASPGELLF.

The chain joins TRBV20-1 to TRBJ1-3; D ambiguous. Per the germline V gene, CDR1 is DFQATT and CDR2 is SNEGSKA (reference sequence). The CDR3 has 12 amino acids. V was pared by 3 bases and J by 1 base, with 4 bases between. The CDR3 region is CSARVSGNTIYF. In nucleotides, the CDR3 is TGCAGTGCTAGGGTATCTGGAAACACCATATATTTT.

CDR3 DNA sequence: TGTGCCAGCAGTGAAGGACGAGGGAGGACAGATACGCAGTATTTT. Its protein is CASSEGRGRTDTQYF. V usage is TRBV2 and J usage is TRBJ2-3, with D perhaps matching TRBD2 (6 bases). This CDR3 contains 15 residues. V was pared by 1 base and J by 3 bases, with 11 bases between. Germline V lookup: CDR1 SNHLY, CDR2 FYNNEI. The entire variable domain, with the rest obtained from reference TRBV2 and TRBJ2-3, is as follows: EPEVTQTPSHQVTQMGQEVILRCVPISNHLYFYWYRQILGQKVEFLVSFYNNEISEKSEIFDDQFSVERPDGSNFTLKIRSTKLEDSAMYFCASSEGRGRTDTQYFGPGTRLTVL.

V usage is TRBV7-9 and J usage is TRBJ1-1; TRBD1 might be the D (5 bases). From germline, CDR1 is SEHNR and CDR2 FQNEAQ (reference sequence). The V end was cut by 6 bases, the J end by 1 base, with 18 bases between. This CDR3 has 16 amino acids. The CDR3 sequence: CASSLTAGTGNTEAFF. The CDR3 nucleotides read TGTGCCAGCAGTCTTACGGCCGGGACCGGGAACACTGAAGCTTTCTTT. The full variable domain, in which reference TRBV7-9 and TRBJ1-1 provide the parts outside the CDR3, is DTGVSQNPRHKITKRGQNVTFRCDPISEHNRLYWYRQTLGQGPEFLTYFQNEAQLEKSRLLSDRFSAERPKGSFSTLEIQRTEQGDSAMYLCASSLTAGTGNTEAFFGQGTRLTVV.

The chain employs TRBV7-2 and TRBJ2-3; D might be TRBD1 or TRBD2, each matching 5 bases. CDR3 size: 15 residues. The ends were cut back, 0 bases at V and 0 bases at J, with 7 bases in the middle. Germline V gene data show CDR1 as SGHTA and CDR2 as FQGNSA. Here the CDR3 reads CASSLAGDSTDTQYF. The CDR3 coding sequence is TGTGCCAGCAGCTTAGCGGGGGATAGCACAGATACGCAGTATTTT.

This clonotype was seen a few times. The V call is TRBV20-1, the J call TRBJ2-5; D uncertain. Germline V gives CDR1 DFQATT, CDR2 SNEGSKA (reference sequence). The germline V and J ends were trimmed by 6 bases and 5 bases, with 13 bases remaining between them. There are 12 residues in the CDR3. The CDR3 DNA is TGCAGTGCCGGACCAGGCACCGAGACCCAGTACTTC. Its protein is CSAGPGTETQYF.

The rearrangement links TRBV5-1 to TRBJ1-2; TRBD1 is a possible D gene (5 bases). CDR1 and CDR2 (germline): SGHRS, YFSETQ. The CDR3 contains 14 residues. Trimming took off 0 bases at V and 8 bases at J, with 14 bases between the two ends. The CDR3 here is CASSLATDPRGYTF. The CDR3 region has the DNA TGCGCCAGCAGCTTGGCGACAGATCCGCGGGGCTACACCTTC.

The chain joins TRBV10-3 to TRBJ2-5; 9 bases are a match to TRBD2. V shed 0 bases and J 5 bases; nucleotides not matched to a gene: 10. The V gene's germline CDR1 is ENHRY and CDR2 SYGVKD. The CDR3 runs 17 residues. CDR3 in amino acids: CAISESERGAYSETQYF. The CDR3 DNA follows: TGTGCCATCAGTGAGTCTGAGCGGGGGGCCTATAGCGAGACCCAGTACTTC.

The chain joins TRBV7-6 to TRBJ2-3; D gene ambiguous. V was pared by 5 bases and J by 1 base, with 10 bases between. Germline values: CDR1 SGHVS, CDR2 FNYEAQ. CDR3 length equals 14 residues. This chain's CDR3 is CASSPTPRTDTQYF. The CDR3 region has the DNA TGTGCCAGCAGCCCAACGCCCCGCACAGATACGCAGTATTTT.

In its sample, this clonotype was seen a few times. This chain connects TRBV20-1 to TRBJ1-2, with D unclear. V lost 5 bases to trimming and J lost 5 bases, with 12 bases between them. The CDR3 is 12 residues long. Germline loops: CDR1 DFQATT, CDR2 SNEGSKA (reference sequence). CDR3: CSAALGLYGYTF. Written as DNA, the CDR3 is TGCAGTGCTGCCCTAGGGCTGTATGGCTACACCTTC.

The chain is built from TRBV28 and TRBJ2-2; D unclear. Deletions cut 1 base from V and 7 bases from J, with 10 bases between. The CDR3 loop spans 14 amino acids. Germline V gene lookup returns CDR1 MDHEN and CDR2 SYDVKM. The CDR3 protein is CASSLSGYNGELFF. As DNA, the CDR3 is TGTGCCAGCAGTTTATCGGGCTACAACGGGGAGCTGTTTTTT.

The chain is built from TRBV7-2 and TRBJ1-1; 7 bases line up with TRBD1. The CDR3 loop spans 14 amino acids. The ends lost 5 bases at V and 4 bases at J; junction bases unmatched: 7. Germline V gives CDR1 SGHTA, CDR2 FQGNSA. The CDR3 sequence is CASSQPTGATEAFF. The CDR3 DNA follows: TGTGCCAGCAGCCAACCTACAGGGGCCACTGAAGCTTTCTTT.

The rearrangement joins TRBV6-1 to TRBJ1-1; maybe TRBD1 (5 bases). The V end was cut by 6 bases, the J end by 1 base, with 9 bases between. This CDR3 region has 13 residues. Germline V gives CDR1 MNHNS, CDR2 SASEGT. The DNA for the CDR3 is TGTGCCAGCAGGAGGGGAACGAACACTGAAGCTTTCTTT. It encodes CASRRGTNTEAFF.

Comment on this clonotype: At one end the junction does not follow the germline gene, possibly because of a read error. The chain couples TRBV6-1 to TRBJ1-1, with D possibly being TRBD1 (6 bases). The CDR3 contains 16 residues. Per germline, CDR1 MNHNS and CDR2 SASEGT. The CDR3 reads CTSSHTWGQLNTEAFF. Here the CDR3 DNA reads TGTACCAGCAGCCACACCTGGGGACAACTGAACACTGAAGCTTTCTTT.

This chain joins TRBV7-2 and TRBJ1-1; D call uncertain. The CDR3 is 13 amino acids. Trimming took 4 bases from V and 1 from J, leaving 7 bases between them. The germline CDR1 and CDR2 sequences are SGHTA and FQGNSA. The CDR3: CASSSPQNTEAFF. The CDR3 coding sequence is TGTGCCAGCAGCTCCCCACAGAACACTGAAGCTTTCTTT.

The chain has TRBV7-9 and TRBJ2-2, with 8 bases lining up with TRBD2. The CDR3 runs 15 residues. Germline trimming cut 1 base from V and 8 bases from J; bases unmatched to any gene: 6. Germline V gene lookup returns CDR1 SEHNR and CDR2 FQNEAQ (reference sequence). The CDR3 protein is CASSLVAGFGGELFF. For the CDR3, the DNA is TGTGCCAGCAGCTTAGTAGCGGGGTTCGGAGGGGAGCTGTTTTTT. The variable domain in full, with the rest retrieved from reference TRBV7-9 and TRBJ2-2, is DTGVSQNPRHKITKRGQNVTFRCDPISEHNRLYWYRQTLGQGPEFLTYFQNEAQLEKSRLLSDRFSAERPKGSFSTLEIQRTEQGDSAMYLCASSLVAGFGGELFFGEGSRLTVL.

Only a few counts were recorded for this clonotype. The CDR3 DNA follows: TGTGCCAGCAGGATCTATAGTGACACTGAAGCTTTCTTT. Residues: CASRIYSDTEAFF. V and J are TRBV7-9 and TRBJ1-1, with D unclear. V was cut by 6 bases and J by 3 bases, with 11 bases left in between. This CDR3 has 13 residues. The germline gives CDR1 SEHNR, CDR2 FQNEAQ (reference sequence).

CDR3 region: CASSIDRYTGELFF. For the CDR3, the DNA is TGTGCCAGTAGTATAGACCGATACACCGGGGAGCTGTTTTTT. This chain links TRBV19 with TRBJ2-2, with D unresolved. This CDR3 spans 14 amino acids. Germline lookup yields CDR1 LNHDA and CDR2 SQIVND (reference sequence). Trimming left V 0 bases short and J 3 bases short, with 5 bases between.